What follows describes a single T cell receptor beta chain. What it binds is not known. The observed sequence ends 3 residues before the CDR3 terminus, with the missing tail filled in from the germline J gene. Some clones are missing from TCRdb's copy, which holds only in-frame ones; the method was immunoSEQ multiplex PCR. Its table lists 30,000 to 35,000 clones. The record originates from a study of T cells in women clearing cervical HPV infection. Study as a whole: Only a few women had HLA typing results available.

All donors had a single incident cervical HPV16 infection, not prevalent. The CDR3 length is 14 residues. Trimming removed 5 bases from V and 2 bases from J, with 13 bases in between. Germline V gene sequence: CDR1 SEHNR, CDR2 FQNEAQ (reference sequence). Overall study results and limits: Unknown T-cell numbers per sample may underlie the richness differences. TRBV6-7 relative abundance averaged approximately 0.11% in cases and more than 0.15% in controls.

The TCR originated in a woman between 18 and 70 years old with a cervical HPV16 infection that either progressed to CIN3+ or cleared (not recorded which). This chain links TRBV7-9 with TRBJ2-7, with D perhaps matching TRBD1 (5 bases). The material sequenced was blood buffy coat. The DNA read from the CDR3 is TGTGCCAGCAGCACCGGAAAGGGGACCTACGAG. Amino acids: CASSTGKGTYE. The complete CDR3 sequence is CASSTGKGTYEQYF.